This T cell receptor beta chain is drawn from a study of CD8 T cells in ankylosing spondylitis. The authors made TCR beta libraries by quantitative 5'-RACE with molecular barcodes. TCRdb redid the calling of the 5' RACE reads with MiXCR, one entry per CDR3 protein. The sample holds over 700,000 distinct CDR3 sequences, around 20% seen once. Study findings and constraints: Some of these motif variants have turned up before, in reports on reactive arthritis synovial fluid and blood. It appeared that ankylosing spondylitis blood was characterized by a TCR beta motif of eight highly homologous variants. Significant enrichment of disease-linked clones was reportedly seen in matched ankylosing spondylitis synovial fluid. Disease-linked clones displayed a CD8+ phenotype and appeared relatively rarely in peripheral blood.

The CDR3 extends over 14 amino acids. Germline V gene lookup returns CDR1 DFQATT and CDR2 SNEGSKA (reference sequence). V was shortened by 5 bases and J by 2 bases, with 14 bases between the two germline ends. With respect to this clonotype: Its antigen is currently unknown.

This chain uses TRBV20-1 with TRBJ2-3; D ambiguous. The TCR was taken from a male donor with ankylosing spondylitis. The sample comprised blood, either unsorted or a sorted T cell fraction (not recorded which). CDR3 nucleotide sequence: TGCAGTGCTGGGCCCAGAGGCCTCACAGATACGCAGTATTTT. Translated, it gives CSAGPRGLTDTQYF.